This TCR beta chain was sequenced in a study of CD8 T cells in ankylosing spondylitis. Overall study results and limits: One TCR beta motif, made up of fewer than 10 highly homologous variants, appeared characteristic of ankylosing spondylitis blood.

This clonotype was seen a few times. Its antigen is not identified. The CDR3 is 16 residues long. From germline, CDR1 is MNHEY and CDR2 SMNVEV (reference sequence). The ends lost 5 bases at V and 5 bases at J; junction bases unmatched: 14. Using quantitative 5'-RACE with molecular barcodes, the authors made TCR beta libraries. TCRdb analysed the 5' RACE reads with MiXCR anew, one entry per CDR3 protein. The data show approximately 540,000 distinct CDR3 sequences, roughly 13% seen once. This chain connects TRBV27 to TRBJ1-1; TRBD1 matches 7 bases. The sequence came from a male donor with ankylosing spondylitis. Sequencing input: blood, either unsorted or a sorted T cell fraction (not recorded which). The CDR3 region has the DNA TGTGCCAGCAGTCTAAGACCCCGGACAGGAGGGACTGAAGCTTTCTTT. It specifies CASSLRPRTGGTEAFF.